A selection of T cell receptor beta chains follows, all from one sample in a study of blood T cell repertoires in COVID-19. The method was immunoSEQ multiplex PCR; TCRdb's version includes in-frame clones alone and lacks a portion of them. This table has approximately 210,000 clones, 80% appearing once. Sequenced input: PBMCs or T cells enriched from blood (not recorded which). The receptors here all came from a man in his thirties or forties with acute COVID-19. Each CDR3 is given with its conserved first and last residue. A D gene is named only where the DNA matches it firmly. Where a row states a size, it is once, few, many or the class of an expanded clone; other rows omit it.

d_call clone_size j_call v_call cdr3_nt cdr3_aa
TRBD2 once TRBJ2-2 TRBV4-2 TGTGCCAGCAGCCAAGAAGGAACGGGGGGGCCGGACGGGGAGCTGTTTTTT CASSQEGTGGPDGELFF
. once TRBJ2-7 TRBV30 TGTGCCTGGAACACCGGAGCCGGGGAGCAGTACTTC CAWNTGAGEQYF
. once TRBJ1-2 TRBV19 TGTGCCAGTACAGACAGGTACTATGGCTACACCTTC CASTDRYYGYTF
TRBD2 . TRBJ2-1 TRBV7-2 TGTGCCAGCAGCCCTCCAGGACTAGCGGGGGGAAATGAGCAGTTCTTC CASSPPGLAGGNEQFF
. . TRBJ1-2 TRBV6-1 TGTGCCAGCAGTGAAGCGAGGGGAGGGGGCTACACCTTC CASSEARGGGYTF
TRBD2 few TRBJ2-1 TRBV6-1 TGTGCCAGCAGTGATAGCGGGGGGGCCTACAATGAGCAGTTCTTC CASSDSGGAYNEQFF
TRBD1 . TRBJ1-3 TRBV25-1 TGTGCCAGCAGTGATTTCAGGGGGAAGGAAAACACCATATATTTT CASSDFRGKENTIYF
TRBD1 . TRBJ1-5 TRBV6-4 TGTGCCAGCGCAAGGACAGGGAATCAGCCCCAGCATTTT CASARTGNQPQHF
TRBD2 . TRBJ2-1 TRBV19 TGTGCCAGTCAACTAGCGGGCTCAAGCTCCTACAATGAGCAGTTCTTC CASQLAGSSSYNEQFF
TRBD1 few TRBJ2-5 TRBV9 TGTGCCAGCAGCACTACAGGGGGGGAGACCCAGTACTTC CASSTTGGETQYF
TRBD1 once TRBJ1-3 TRBV29-1 TGCAGCGTTGGCCTGGGACAGGTTGGGAACACCATATATTTT CSVGLGQVGNTIYF
. few TRBJ2-5 TRBV11-2 TGTGCCAGCAGCTTAGTGGCAGGGAAAATAGAGACCCAGTACTTC CASSLVAGKIETQYF
TRBD1 once TRBJ1-1 TRBV7-6 TGTGCCAGCAGCCGAACAGGGGGCACTGAAGCTTTCTTT CASSRTGGTEAFF
TRBD1 once TRBJ2-7 TRBV6-1 TGTGCCAGCAGTGAAGCCGAAGGACAGGTCTACGAGCAGTACTTC CASSEAEGQVYEQYF
TRBD1 many TRBJ1-1 TRBV19 TGTGCCAGTAGTATGTCCGGGACAGCGAACACTGAAGCTTTCTTT CASSMSGTANTEAFF
. . TRBJ1-2 TRBV28 TGTGCCAGCAGTTTAGTCCGGGTAGGAGGCTACACCTTC CASSLVRVGGYTF
TRBD1 . TRBJ1-1 TRBV10-1 TGCGCCAGCAGTGGGGGGACAGGGCTGGACACTGAAGCTTTCTTT CASSGGTGLDTEAFF
. . TRBJ1-2 TRBV2 TGTGCCAGCAGTGAGGCAGACAGTTCCTACTATGGCTACACCTTC CASSEADSSYYGYTF
. few TRBJ1-6 TRBV2 TGTGCCAGCAGTGAGGGGACAACTACCCATAATTCACCCCTCCACTTT CASSEGTTTHNSPLHF
TRBD1 . TRBJ2-7 TRBV11-3 TGTGCCAGCAGTAGACAGGGTCCCAGCGAGCAGTACTTC CASSRQGPSEQYF
. . TRBJ1-2 TRBV9 TGTGCCAGCAGCCCCCAGATCGAGGGGGTCTATGGCTACACCTTC CASSPQIEGVYGYTF
. . TRBJ1-1 TRBV6-6 TGTGCCAGCAGTCCCCAGGGTGGGGGGGTAGCGAACACTGAAGCTTTCTTT CASSPQGGGVANTEAFF
. . TRBJ1-6 TRBV7-9 TGTGCCAGCACCGCTACTACAGGGAATTCACCCCTCCACTTT CASTATTGNSPLHF
. . TRBJ2-1 TRBV18 TGTGCCAGCTCACCACCTTCTCAGGGGAGAATCTCCTACAATGAGCAGTTCTTC CASSPPSQGRISYNEQFF
TRBD2 once TRBJ2-2 TRBV9 TGTGCCTCCGGGGGGGGTAACACCGGGGAGCTGTTTTTT CASGGGNTGELFF
. few TRBJ2-4 TRBV19 TGTGCCAGTAATGGTAGGGAGAAAAACATTCAGTACTTC CASNGREKNIQYF
TRBD1 once TRBJ1-1 TRBV11-2 TGTGCCAGCAGCTGGGGACAGACCGGTTTTAGGGAAGCTTTCTTT CASSWGQTGFREAFF
. once TRBJ1-2 TRBV6-5 TGTGCCAGCAGTTTGATGGTACAGAGGGATGGCTACACCTTC CASSLMVQRDGYTF
. . TRBJ1-2 TRBV29-1 TGCAGCGTGCGGACTACTTTGGGCTATGGCTACACCTTC CSVRTTLGYGYTF
. many TRBJ1-2 TRBV2 TGTGCCAGCAGTGCCGACTATGGCTACACCTTC CASSADYGYTF
. . TRBJ1-5 TRBV6-5 TGTGCCAGCAGCAGGACAAGTGGGAGCAATCAGCCCCAGCATTTT CASSRTSGSNQPQHF
. . TRBJ1-2 TRBV19 TGTGCCAGTAGTCCGGGAATTGGAAACTATGGCTACACCTTC CASSPGIGNYGYTF
TRBD1 . TRBJ1-6 TRBV7-9 TGTGCCAGCAGCTTTGGGACAGGGGATAATTCACCCCTCCACTTT CASSFGTGDNSPLHF
TRBD1 few TRBJ1-2 TRBV5-4 TGTGCCAGCAGTTTGTCAGGGGGCGCATCCTATGGCTACACCTTC CASSLSGGASYGYTF
. . TRBJ1-3 TRBV18 TGTGCCAGCTCACCACCCCAGGGTAGAAACACCATATATTTT CASSPPQGRNTIYF
. . TRBJ1-5 TRBV6-1 TGTGCCAGCAGGGAAGGGCCTAATCAGCCCCAGCATTTT CASREGPNQPQHF
TRBD2 . TRBJ2-7 TRBV11-2 TGTGCCAGCAGCTGGGCGGGGGGCTCCTACGAGCAGTACTTC CASSWAGGSYEQYF
TRBD2 . TRBJ2-1 TRBV6-2/TRBV6-3 TGTGCCAGCAGTTCTAGACTAGCGGGGGACCCCTACAATGAGCAGTTCTTC CASSSRLAGDPYNEQFF
TRBD1 . TRBJ2-2 TRBV11-3 TGTGCCAGCAGCCCAGGGGGAATGGGAACCGGGGAGCTGTTTTTT CASSPGGMGTGELFF
. . TRBJ1-1 TRBV15 TGTGCCACCAGCAGAACCGGACAGATGAACACTGAAGCTTTCTTT CATSRTGQMNTEAFF
. . TRBJ2-5 TRBV5-1 TGCGCCAGCAGCTTGGAGGGCAGGGCAGAGACCCAGTACTTC CASSLEGRAETQYF
. . TRBJ1-1 TRBV6-4 TGTGCCAGCAGTGACGACTACTCCACTGAAGCTTTCTTT CASSDDYSTEAFF
TRBD2 . TRBJ2-2 TRBV6-5 TGTGCCAGCAACCTAGCGGGGGGTAACACCGGGGAGCTGTTTTTT CASNLAGGNTGELFF